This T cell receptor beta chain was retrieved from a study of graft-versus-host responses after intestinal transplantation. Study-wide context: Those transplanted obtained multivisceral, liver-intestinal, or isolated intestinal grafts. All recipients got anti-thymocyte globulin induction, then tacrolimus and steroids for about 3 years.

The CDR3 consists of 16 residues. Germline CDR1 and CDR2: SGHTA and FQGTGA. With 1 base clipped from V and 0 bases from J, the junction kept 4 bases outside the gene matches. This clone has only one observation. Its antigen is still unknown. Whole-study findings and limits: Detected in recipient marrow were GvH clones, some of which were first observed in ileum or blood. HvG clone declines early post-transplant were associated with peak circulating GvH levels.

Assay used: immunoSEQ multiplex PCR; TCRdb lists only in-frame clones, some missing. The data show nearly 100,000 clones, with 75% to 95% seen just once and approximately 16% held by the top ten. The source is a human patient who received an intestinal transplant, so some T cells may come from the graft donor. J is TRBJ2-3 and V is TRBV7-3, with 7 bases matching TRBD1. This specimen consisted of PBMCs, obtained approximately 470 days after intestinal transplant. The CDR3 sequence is CASSLRDSASTDTQYF. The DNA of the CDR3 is TGTGCCAGCAGCTTAAGGGACAGCGCTAGCACAGATACGCAGTATTTT.